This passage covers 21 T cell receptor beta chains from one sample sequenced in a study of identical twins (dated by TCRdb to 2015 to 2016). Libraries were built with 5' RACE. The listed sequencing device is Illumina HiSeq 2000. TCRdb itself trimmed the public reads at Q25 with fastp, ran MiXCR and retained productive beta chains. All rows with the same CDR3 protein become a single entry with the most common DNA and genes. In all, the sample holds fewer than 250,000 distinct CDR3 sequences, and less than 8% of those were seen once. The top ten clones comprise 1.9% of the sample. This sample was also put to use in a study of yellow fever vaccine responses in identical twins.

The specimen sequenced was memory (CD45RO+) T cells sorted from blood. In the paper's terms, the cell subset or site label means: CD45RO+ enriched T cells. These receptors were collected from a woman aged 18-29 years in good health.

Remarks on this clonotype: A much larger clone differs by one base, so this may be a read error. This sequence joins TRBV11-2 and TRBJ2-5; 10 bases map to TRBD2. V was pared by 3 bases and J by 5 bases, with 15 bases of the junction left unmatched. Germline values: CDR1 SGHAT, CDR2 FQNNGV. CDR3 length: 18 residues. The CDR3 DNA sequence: TGTGCCAGCAGCTTGGGGGCTTTAGCGGGGGGCCCCCATGAGACCCAGTACTTC. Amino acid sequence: CASSLGALAGGPHETQYF.

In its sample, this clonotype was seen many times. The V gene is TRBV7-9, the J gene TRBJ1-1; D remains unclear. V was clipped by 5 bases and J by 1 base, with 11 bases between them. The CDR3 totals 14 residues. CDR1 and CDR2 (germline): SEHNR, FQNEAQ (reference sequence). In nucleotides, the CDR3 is TGTGCCAGCAGCATACGAGAGGAGAACACTGAAGCTTTCTTT. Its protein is CASSIREENTEAFF. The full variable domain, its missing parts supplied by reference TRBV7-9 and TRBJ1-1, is DTGVSQNPRHKITKRGQNVTFRCDPISEHNRLYWYRQTLGQGPEFLTYFQNEAQLEKSRLLSDRFSAERPKGSFSTLEIQRTEQGDSAMYLCASSIREENTEAFFGQGTRLTVV.

The chain's CDR3 is CSASLAVDGNTIYF. CDR3 DNA: TGCAGTGCTAGTTTGGCAGTAGATGGAAACACCATATATTTT. The chain combines TRBV20-1 with TRBJ1-3; no reliable D call. V was pared by 3 bases and J by 3 bases, with 12 bases between. This CDR3 has 14 residues. The germline gives CDR1 DFQATT, CDR2 SNEGSKA (reference sequence).

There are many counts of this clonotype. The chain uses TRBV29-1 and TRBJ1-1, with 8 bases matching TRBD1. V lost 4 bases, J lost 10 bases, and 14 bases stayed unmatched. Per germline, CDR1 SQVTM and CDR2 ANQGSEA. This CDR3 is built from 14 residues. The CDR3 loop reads CSVGAGGRAFVAFF. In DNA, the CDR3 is TGCAGCGTTGGAGCAGGGGGCAGGGCATTTGTAGCTTTCTTT.

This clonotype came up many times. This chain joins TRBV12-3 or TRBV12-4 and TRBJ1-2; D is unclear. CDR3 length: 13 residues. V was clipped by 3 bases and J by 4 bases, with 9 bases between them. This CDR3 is CASSFPSSYGYTF. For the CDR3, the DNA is TGTGCCAGCAGTTTCCCTTCCTCCTATGGCTACACCTTC.

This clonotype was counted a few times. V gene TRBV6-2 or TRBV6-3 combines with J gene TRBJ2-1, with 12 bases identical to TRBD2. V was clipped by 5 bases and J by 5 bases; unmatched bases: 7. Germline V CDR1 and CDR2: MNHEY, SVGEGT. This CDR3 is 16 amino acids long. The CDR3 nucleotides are TGTGCCAGCAGTAAGATACTAGCGGGAGGACACAATGAGCAGTTCTTC. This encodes CASSKILAGGHNEQFF.

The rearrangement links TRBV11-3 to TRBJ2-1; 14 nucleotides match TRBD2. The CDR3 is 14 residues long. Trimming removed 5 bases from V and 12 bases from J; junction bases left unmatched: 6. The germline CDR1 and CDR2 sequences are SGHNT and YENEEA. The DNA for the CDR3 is TGTGCCAGCAGCGCATCCGGGACTAGCGGGGGGCAGTTCTTC. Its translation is CASSASGTSGGQFF.

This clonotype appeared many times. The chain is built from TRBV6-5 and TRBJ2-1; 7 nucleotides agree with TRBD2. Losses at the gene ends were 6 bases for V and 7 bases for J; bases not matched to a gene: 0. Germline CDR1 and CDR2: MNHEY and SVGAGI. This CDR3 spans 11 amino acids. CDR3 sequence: CASSGGNEQFF. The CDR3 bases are TGTGCCAGCAGCGGGGGGAATGAGCAGTTCTTC.

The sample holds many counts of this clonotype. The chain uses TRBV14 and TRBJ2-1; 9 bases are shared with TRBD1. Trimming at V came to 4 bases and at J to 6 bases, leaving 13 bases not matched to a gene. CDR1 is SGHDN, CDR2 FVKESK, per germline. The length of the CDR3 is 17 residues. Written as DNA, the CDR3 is TGTGCCAGCAGCCCGATCCCTGGGACAGGGAGTCGCAATGAGCAGTTCTTC. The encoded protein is CASSPIPGTGSRNEQFF.

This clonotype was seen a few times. CDR3 loop: CSAQRVGRSYLSGANVLTF. CDR3 DNA sequence: TGCAGTGCCCAAAGGGTAGGCAGGAGTTATTTATCTGGGGCCAACGTCCTGACTTTC. This chain links TRBV20-1 with TRBJ2-6; D uncertain. V was cut by 6 bases and J by 1 base, with 25 bases left in between. From germline, CDR1 is DFQATT and CDR2 SNEGSKA (reference sequence). CDR3 size: 19 residues.

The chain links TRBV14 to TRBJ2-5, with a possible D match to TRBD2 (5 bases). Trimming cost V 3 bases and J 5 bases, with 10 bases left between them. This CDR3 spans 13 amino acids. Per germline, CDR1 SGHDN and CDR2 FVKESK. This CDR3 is CASSHPGRETQYF. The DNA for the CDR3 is TGTGCCAGCAGCCATCCGGGAAGGGAGACCCAGTACTTC.

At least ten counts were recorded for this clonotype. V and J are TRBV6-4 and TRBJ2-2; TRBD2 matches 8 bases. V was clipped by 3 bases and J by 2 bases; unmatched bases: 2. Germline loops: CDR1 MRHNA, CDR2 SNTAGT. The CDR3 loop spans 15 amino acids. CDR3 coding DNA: TGTGCCAGCAGTGAACGGGGGGGCAACACCGGGGAGCTGTTTTTT. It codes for CASSERGGNTGELFF.

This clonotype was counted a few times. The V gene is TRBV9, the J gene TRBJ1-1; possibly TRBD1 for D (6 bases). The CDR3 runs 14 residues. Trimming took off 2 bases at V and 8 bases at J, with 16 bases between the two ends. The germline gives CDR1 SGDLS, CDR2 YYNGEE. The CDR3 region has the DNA TGTGCCAGCAGCGTCGTTCCTGGGGGGGCGGAAGCTTTCTTT. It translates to CASSVVPGGAEAFF.

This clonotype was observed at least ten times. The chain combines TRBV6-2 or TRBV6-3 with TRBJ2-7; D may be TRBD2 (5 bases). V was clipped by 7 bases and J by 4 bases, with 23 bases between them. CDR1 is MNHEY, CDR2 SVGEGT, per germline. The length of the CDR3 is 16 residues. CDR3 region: CASTPVVGSSSYEQYF. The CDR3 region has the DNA TGTGCCAGCACCCCCGTCGTGGGGAGTTCTAGTTACGAGCAGTACTTC.

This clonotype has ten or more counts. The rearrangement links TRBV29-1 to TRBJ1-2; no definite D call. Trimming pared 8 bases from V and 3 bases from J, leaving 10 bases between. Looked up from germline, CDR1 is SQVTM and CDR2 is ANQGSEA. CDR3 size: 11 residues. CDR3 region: CSTDTHYGYTF. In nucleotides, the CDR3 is TGCAGCACCGACACTCACTATGGCTACACCTTC.

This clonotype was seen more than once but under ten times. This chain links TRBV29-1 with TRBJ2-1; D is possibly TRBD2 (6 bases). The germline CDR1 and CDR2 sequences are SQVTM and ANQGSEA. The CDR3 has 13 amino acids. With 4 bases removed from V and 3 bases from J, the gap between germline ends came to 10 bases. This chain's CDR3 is CSVAGLLYNEQFF. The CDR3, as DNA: TGCAGCGTTGCGGGACTTCTCTACAATGAGCAGTTCTTC.

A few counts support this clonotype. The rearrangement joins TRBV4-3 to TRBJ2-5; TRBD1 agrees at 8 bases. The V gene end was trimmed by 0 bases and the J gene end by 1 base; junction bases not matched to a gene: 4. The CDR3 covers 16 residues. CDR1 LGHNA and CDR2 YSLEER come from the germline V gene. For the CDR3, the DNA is TGCGCCAGCAGCCAAGACGCTACAGGGGGCCAAGAGACCCAGTACTTC. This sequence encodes CASSQDATGGQETQYF.

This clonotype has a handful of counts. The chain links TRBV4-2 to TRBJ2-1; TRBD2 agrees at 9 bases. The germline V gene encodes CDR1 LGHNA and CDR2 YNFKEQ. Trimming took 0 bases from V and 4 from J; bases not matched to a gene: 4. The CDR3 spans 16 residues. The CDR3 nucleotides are TGTGCCAGCAGCCAAGATGAGGGACTAGCTTACAATGAGCAGTTCTTC. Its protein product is CASSQDEGLAYNEQFF.

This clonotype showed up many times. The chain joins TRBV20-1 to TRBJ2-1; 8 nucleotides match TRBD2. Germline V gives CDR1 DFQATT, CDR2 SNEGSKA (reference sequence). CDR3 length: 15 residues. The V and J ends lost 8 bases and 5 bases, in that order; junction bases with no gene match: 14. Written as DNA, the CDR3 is TGCAGTACCCAATCTGGACTAGCCTACCACAATGAGCAGTTCTTC. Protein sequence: CSTQSGLAYHNEQFF.

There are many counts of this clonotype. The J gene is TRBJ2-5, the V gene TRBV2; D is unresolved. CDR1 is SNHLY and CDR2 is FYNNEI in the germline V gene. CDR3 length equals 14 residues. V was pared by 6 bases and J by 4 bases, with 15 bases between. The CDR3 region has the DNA TGTGCCAGCAGAGACGCTTTTGTAGGAGAGACCCAGTACTTC. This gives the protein CASRDAFVGETQYF.

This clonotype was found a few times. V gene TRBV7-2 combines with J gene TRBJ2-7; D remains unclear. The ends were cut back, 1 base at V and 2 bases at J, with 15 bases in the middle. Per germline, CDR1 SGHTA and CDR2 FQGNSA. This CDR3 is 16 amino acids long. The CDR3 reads CASSLGTELLPYEQYF. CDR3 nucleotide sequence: TGTGCCAGCAGCTTAGGGACGGAGCTCTTGCCCTACGAGCAGTACTTC.